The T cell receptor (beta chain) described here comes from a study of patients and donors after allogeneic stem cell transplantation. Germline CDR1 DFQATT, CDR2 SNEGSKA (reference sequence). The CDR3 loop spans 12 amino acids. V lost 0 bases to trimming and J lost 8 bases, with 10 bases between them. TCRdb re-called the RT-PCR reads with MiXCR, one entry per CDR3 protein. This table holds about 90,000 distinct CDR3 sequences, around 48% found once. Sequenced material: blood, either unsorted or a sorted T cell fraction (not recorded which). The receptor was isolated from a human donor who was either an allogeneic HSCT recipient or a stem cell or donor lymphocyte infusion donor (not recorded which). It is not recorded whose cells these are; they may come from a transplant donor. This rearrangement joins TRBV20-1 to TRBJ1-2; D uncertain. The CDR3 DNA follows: TGCAGTGCTAGAGATCGAGTCGTAGGCTACACCTTC. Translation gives CSARDRVVGYTF.